A single sample is the source of the 14 T cell receptor beta chains below, sequenced in a study of blood T cell repertoires in COVID-19. Profiled with immunoSEQ multiplex PCR; TCRdb holds only in-frame clones, not every one. The sample yields about 46,000 clones, approximately 85% seen once. The sample was peripheral blood. The receptors derive from a human donor in a cohort sampled during active COVID-19. The donor label of this sample is uncertain.

The V and J genes are TRBV5-6 and TRBJ2-7; 8 bases agree with TRBD1. Germline assignment: CDR1 SGHDT and CDR2 YYEEEE. V shed 0 bases and J 3 bases; nucleotides not matched to a gene: 2. The CDR3 spans 14 residues. The CDR3 region is CASSLDGQGYEQYF. The CDR3 DNA sequence: TGTGCCAGCAGCTTGGATGGACAGGGCTACGAGCAGTACTTC.

The V call is TRBV7-3, the J call TRBJ2-1; the match to TRBD2 covers 11 bases. Germline CDR1 reads SGHTA; CDR2 reads FQGTGA. Trimming cost V 2 bases and J 6 bases; bases outside gene matches: 3. The CDR3 is 15 residues long. CDR3 loop: CASSLDSGGANEQFF. The DNA of the CDR3 is TGTGCCAGCAGCTTAGATAGCGGGGGGGCCAATGAGCAGTTCTTC.

The chain recombines TRBV7-3 with TRBJ2-1; a weak D match, TRBD2 (6 bases). The CDR3 is 14 residues long. Trimming took off 5 bases at V and 7 bases at J, with 15 bases between the two ends. Germline V gene data show CDR1 as SGHTA and CDR2 as FQGTGA. The CDR3 DNA reads as TGTGCCAGCAGCCCCCGGGGGTCGGGGAATGAGCAGTTCTTC. It codes for CASSPRGSGNEQFF.

The V call is TRBV9, the J call TRBJ1-1; no firm D call. In germline, CDR1 is SGDLS, CDR2 YYNGEE. Trimming left V 4 bases short and J 1 base short, with 14 bases between. This CDR3 contains 15 residues. The CDR3 nucleotides are TGTGCCAGCAGCCCACGTGAAGCCCAGAACACTGAAGCTTTCTTT. Translation gives CASSPREAQNTEAFF.

The chain's CDR3 is CASSRTGSPLWGYTF. CDR3 coding DNA: TGTGCCAGCAGCAGGACAGGGAGCCCTCTTTGGGGCTACACCTTC. The rearrangement links TRBV7-8 to TRBJ1-2; 8 nucleotides line up with TRBD1. Trimming removed 5 bases from V and 8 bases from J; junction bases left unmatched: 13. The germline V gene has CDR1 SGHVS and CDR2 FQNEAQ. The length of the CDR3 is 15 residues. The full variable domain, rest sourced from reference TRBV7-8 and TRBJ1-2, is GAGVSQSPRYKVAKRGQDVALRCDPISGHVSLFWYQQALGQGPEFLTYFQNEAQLDKSGLPSDRFFAERPEGSVSTLKIQRTQQEDSAVYLCASSRTGSPLWGYTFGSGTRLTVV.

The rearrangement uses TRBV23-1 and TRBJ1-2; weak D call: TRBD1 (6 bases). TRBV23-1 is given ORF status, its function remaining uncertain. Trimming left V 4 bases short and J 1 base short, with 13 bases between. This CDR3 contains 15 residues. The chain's CDR3 is CASSRETGDNYGYTF. Written as DNA, the CDR3 is TGCGCCAGCAGTCGAGAGACAGGAGATAACTATGGCTACACCTTC.

V is TRBV14 and J is TRBJ1-2; D gene unclear. CDR1 is SGHDN and CDR2 is FVKESK in the germline V gene. The CDR3 covers 13 residues. Trimming stripped 3 bases from V and 4 bases from J, with 9 bases between. CDR3 sequence (DNA): TGTGCCAGCAGCCAGCCCGGAGTCTATGGCTACACCTTC. It yields the protein CASSQPGVYGYTF.

This clone came up once. The chain employs TRBV10-1 and TRBJ2-2; TRBD2 aligns across 14 bases. This CDR3 has 17 amino acids. V gave up 8 bases and J gave up 10 bases; unmatched junction bases: 15. Germline V CDR1 and CDR2: WNHNN, SYGVQD (reference sequence). The CDR3 reads CASSPTSGGAVSEELFF. CDR3 DNA sequence: TGCGCCAGCTCCCCGACTAGCGGGGGGGCCGTCTCCGAGGAGCTGTTTTTT.

The gene calls are TRBV19 and TRBJ1-4, with D uncertain. The CDR3 consists of 18 residues. V was pared by 7 bases and J by 4 bases, with 25 bases between. CDR1 and CDR2 (germline): LNHDA, SQIVND (reference sequence). The CDR3 loop is CASNPGRVGNLRNEKLFF. DNA for the CDR3: TGTGCCAGTAACCCTGGGAGGGTAGGCAACTTGCGTAATGAAAAACTGTTTTTT.

The V and J genes are TRBV7-2 and TRBJ1-6, with D perhaps TRBD1 (5 bases). The CDR3 totals 16 residues. In germline, CDR1 is SGHTA, CDR2 FQGNSA. V dropped 5 bases and J dropped 0 bases, with 11 bases sitting between them. CDR3: CASSPDMSSYNSPLHF. Written as DNA, the CDR3 is TGTGCCAGCAGCCCGGACATGAGCTCCTATAATTCACCCCTCCACTTT.

This clone was recorded only once. The chain has TRBV3-1 (or the pseudogene TRBV3-2) and TRBJ2-1, with TRBD2 matching over 8 bases. The CDR3 runs to 15 residues. Trimming removed 1 base from V and 6 bases from J; junction bases left unmatched: 5. CDR1 is LGHDT and CDR2 is YNNKEL in the germline V gene (reference sequence). CDR3 sequence: CASSQGRGGRNEQFF. CDR3 DNA: TGTGCCAGCAGCCAAGGTCGGGGGGGCCGCAATGAGCAGTTCTTC.

Only a few counts were recorded for this clone. The chain employs TRBV1 and TRBJ1-3. TRBV1 is listed as a pseudogene. The CDR3 has 17 amino acids. The CDR3 loop reads CTSSQGRVRSSGNTIYF. CDR3 sequence (DNA): TGCACCAGCAGCCAAGGGAGAGTTAGGAGCTCTGGAAACACCATATATTTT.

This sequence joins TRBV5-1 and TRBJ2-2; 10 bases fit TRBD1. The junction had 2 bases not matched to a gene; V was cut back by 3 bases and J by 6 bases. From germline, CDR1 is SGHRS and CDR2 YFSETQ. CDR3 length: 14 amino acids. The CDR3 nucleotides read TGCGCCAGCAGCTCGGGACAGGGGTCCGGGGAGCTGTTTTTT. It codes for CASSSGQGSGELFF.

V usage is TRBV4-2 and J usage is TRBJ2-7; D might be TRBD1 (5 bases). The V end lost 1 base, the J end lost 3 bases, and 13 bases lay between the germline ends. Germline V lookup: CDR1 LGHNA, CDR2 YNFKEQ. This CDR3 is built from 15 residues. In DNA, the CDR3 is TGTGCCAGCAGCCAAGGAGAGGACACAGACTACGAGCAGTACTTC. Translating gives CASSQGEDTDYEQYF.